The clone carrying this T cell receptor beta chain showed up many times. This record belongs to a study of T cells in Graves' hyperthyroidism and ophthalmopathy. V shed 4 bases, J shed 5 bases, and the junction held 12 bases outside the gene matches. The CDR3 covers 18 residues. Germline-derived CDR1 and CDR2 are SGHTS and YDEGEE. TCR beta CDR3 sequences were amplified from RNA transcripts. The HTBI primer set served for first-round RT-PCR of the TCR CDR3. Via MiXCR, TCRdb re-called the multiplex PCR reads, giving one row per CDR3 protein. The sample holds hundreds of thousands of distinct CDR3 sequences, 16% seen once.

The sequence was obtained from a woman aged 18-30 years with Graves' ophthalmopathy. The source material was blood. The J gene is TRBJ2-1, the V gene TRBV5-8; 13 nucleotides align to TRBD2. The CDR3 loop is CASSLMMTSGGQNNEQFF. The DNA of the CDR3 is TGTGCCAGCAGCCTTATGATGACTAGCGGGGGGCAAAACAATGAGCAGTTCTTC.